One sample yielded the 18 T cell receptor beta chains listed below, sequenced in a study of blood T cell repertoires in COVID-19. Assay: immunoSEQ multiplex PCR; the TCRdb copy retains only in-frame clones and omits some. The profile shows tens of thousands of clones, 65% to 85% of them singletons. The specimen sequenced was peripheral blood. These receptors all stem from a man aged 45 to 65 with active COVID-19.

The chain has TRBV29-1 and TRBJ2-5; TRBD2 is a possible D gene (5 bases). With 8 bases removed from V and 6 bases from J, the gap between germline ends came to 19 bases. The CDR3 loop spans 13 amino acids. Germline V gene data show CDR1 as SQVTM and CDR2 as ANQGSEA. CDR3 sequence (DNA): TGCAGCTGTCGGGGTCTTGTTGGAAAGACCCAGTACTTC. Translated: CSCRGLVGKTQYF.

V and J are TRBV12-5 and TRBJ2-3; no clear D gene. Germline V gene data show CDR1 as LGHNT and CDR2 as FRNRAP. Between the trimmed V and J ends, which lost 6 bases and 3 bases, there was a span of 4 bases. The length of the CDR3 is 11 residues. The CDR3: CASGSTDTQYF. The CDR3 DNA reads as TGTGCTAGTGGATCTACAGATACGCAGTATTTT.

The chain carries TRBV18 and TRBJ1-2; 12 positions match TRBD1. Germline loops: CDR1 KGHSH, CDR2 LQKENI. This CDR3 comprises 14 residues. The V and J ends lost 4 bases and 7 bases, in that order; junction bases with no gene match: 4. The CDR3 sequence: CASSQGQGASGYTF. The CDR3 region has the DNA TGTGCCAGCTCACAGGGACAGGGGGCGAGTGGCTACACCTTC.

The chain links TRBV13 to TRBJ1-2; TRBD1 might be the D (6 bases). Germline V gene lookup returns CDR1 PRHDT and CDR2 FYEKMQ (reference sequence). The CDR3 totals 15 residues. Between the trimmed V and J ends, which lost 7 bases and 6 bases, there was a span of 21 bases. CDR3: CASTHWEKGGDGYTF. In DNA form, the CDR3 reads TGTGCCAGCACCCACTGGGAGAAGGGGGGGGATGGCTACACCTTC. The full variable domain, with the rest looked up from reference TRBV13 and TRBJ1-2, is AAGVIQSPRHLIKEKRETATLKCYPIPRHDTVYWYQQGPGQDPQFLISFYEKMQSDKGSIPDRFSAQQFSDYHSELNMSSLELGDSALYFCASTHWEKGGDGYTFGSGTRLTVV.

The gene calls are TRBV25-1 and TRBJ1-2; D not resolved. V was pared by 2 bases and J by 3 bases, with 13 bases between. Germline assignment: CDR1 MGHDK and CDR2 SYGVNS. The CDR3 has 15 amino acids. Here the CDR3 reads CASSEGSGLDYGYTF. The CDR3 nucleotides read TGTGCCAGCAGTGAAGGGTCGGGATTGGACTATGGCTACACCTTC.

The V and J genes are TRBV2 and TRBJ2-7, with 7 bases aligning to TRBD1. This CDR3 spans 14 amino acids. Per the germline V gene, CDR1 is SNHLY and CDR2 is FYNNEI. V was clipped by 7 bases and J by 3 bases; unmatched bases: 9. CDR3 coding DNA: TGTGCCAGCACCCCTCAGGGACAGAACTACGAGCAGTACTTC. This sequence encodes CASTPQGQNYEQYF.

The V call is TRBV6-5, the J call TRBJ2-7; a weak D match, TRBD1 (6 bases). V lost 5 bases and J 5 bases, leaving 16 bases between the germline ends. CDR1 is MNHEY, CDR2 SVGAGI, per germline. The CDR3 sequence is 14 residues long. The DNA of the CDR3 is TGTGCCAGCAGTCTTCAGGGGAGAGGGGACGAGCAGTACTTC. Translation: CASSLQGRGDEQYF.

This clone was seen just once. The chain recombines TRBV28 with TRBJ1-4, with 7 bases fitting TRBD1. The CDR3 runs 16 residues. J lost 1 base, V lost 7 bases, and 9 bases had no gene match. From germline, CDR1 is MDHEN and CDR2 SYDVKM. CDR3 amino acids: CASTPGQTLTNEKLFF. The DNA of the CDR3 is TGTGCCAGCACCCCGGGACAGACCTTAACTAATGAAAAACTGTTTTTT.

This chain joins TRBV6-2 or TRBV6-3 and TRBJ2-3, with TRBD1 identical over 7 bases. The CDR3 length is 14 residues. Germline loops: CDR1 MNHEY, CDR2 SVGEGT. V gave up 2 bases and J gave up 5 bases; unmatched junction bases: 4. The CDR3 sequence: CASSYDPGGDTQYF. The CDR3 DNA follows: TGTGCCAGCAGTTACGACCCAGGGGGAGATACGCAGTATTTT.

The rearrangement joins TRBV7-2 to TRBJ2-1, with 9 bases aligning to TRBD2. This CDR3 region has 15 residues. Trimming took 1 base from V and 5 from J; bases not matched to a gene: 3. CDR1 SGHTA and CDR2 FQGNSA come from the germline V gene. This CDR3 reads CASSLGGRADNEQFF. The CDR3 DNA is TGTGCCAGCAGCTTAGGCGGGAGGGCGGACAATGAGCAGTTCTTC.

V is TRBV5-8 and J is TRBJ2-6, with no clear D. The V and J ends lost 2 bases and 4 bases respectively, with 7 bases between them. CDR1 and CDR2 (germline): SGHTS, YDEGEE. The CDR3 totals 14 residues. The CDR3 reads CASSFEAGANVLTF. CDR3 nucleotides: TGTGCCAGCAGCTTCGAAGCCGGGGCCAACGTCCTGACTTTC.

This chain links TRBV6-2 or TRBV6-3 with TRBJ2-5, with 9 nucleotides matching TRBD2. J was trimmed by 0 bases and V by 0 bases; bases with no gene match: 8. This CDR3 spans 18 amino acids. CDR1 and CDR2 from the germline V gene are MNHEY and SVGEGT. CDR3 coding DNA: TGTGCCAGCAGTTACTCGACCCGCCCTAGCGGGGACCAAGAGACCCAGTACTTC. It yields the protein CASSYSTRPSGDQETQYF.

In the case of this clone: Other DNA sequences in the same sample also yield this CDR3. V usage is TRBV7-9 and J usage is TRBJ2-2; TRBD2 matches at 8 bases. The J segment lost 0 bases and the V segment lost 0 bases, leaving 3 bases of the junction unmatched. The CDR3 spans 17 residues. From germline, CDR1 is SEHNR and CDR2 FQNEAQ (reference sequence). The CDR3 DNA reads TGTGCCAGCAGCTTAGCTTCTAGCGGGTCGAACACCGGGGAGCTGTTTTTT. Its translation is CASSLASSGSNTGELFF. The full variable domain, completed using reference TRBV7-9 and TRBJ2-2, is DTGVSQNPRHKITKRGQNVTFRCDPISEHNRLYWYRQTLGQGPEFLTYFQNEAQLEKSRLLSDRFSAERPKGSFSTLEIQRTEQGDSAMYLCASSLASSGSNTGELFFGEGSRLTVL.

The chain joins TRBV4-1 to TRBJ1-1; 7 nucleotides line up with TRBD1. The CDR3 consists of 15 residues. Trimming took 0 bases from V and 11 from J; bases not matched to a gene: 12. In germline, CDR1 is MGHRA, CDR2 YSYEKL. The CDR3 nucleotides read TGCGCCAGCAGCCAAGATGCGGGGTCAACCAGGGGGGCTTTCTTT. Its translation is CASSQDAGSTRGAFF.

The CDR3 DNA sequence: TGTGCCAGCAGACGAGAGACAGGGGGCAGATCACCCCTCCACTTT. It translates to CASRRETGGRSPLHF. The gene calls are TRBV7-9 and TRBJ1-6, with 10 bases aligning to TRBD1. Germline CDR1 is SEHNR and CDR2 is FQNEAQ (reference sequence). V was pared by 6 bases and J by 10 bases, with 9 bases of the junction left unmatched. The CDR3 consists of 15 residues.

CDR3 amino acids: CASSSKTAPSTDTQYF. CDR3 coding DNA: TGTGCCAGCAGTTCCAAGACAGCCCCCTCCACAGATACGCAGTATTTT. The rearrangement joins TRBV28 to TRBJ2-3, with D perhaps TRBD1 (5 bases). Per the germline V gene, CDR1 is MDHEN and CDR2 is SYDVKM. CDR3 length equals 16 residues. The V gene lost 4 bases and the J gene lost 2 bases, with 16 bases spanning the gap.

The chain links TRBV28 to TRBJ2-1, with unresolved D. The CDR3 runs to 15 residues. The germline V gene encodes CDR1 MDHEN and CDR2 SYDVKM. V lost 3 bases to trimming and J lost 5 bases, with 14 bases between them. Here the CDR3 DNA reads TGTGCCAGCAGTTTTAATGAGCGATTACACAATGAGCAGTTCTTC. It specifies CASSFNERLHNEQFF.

The rearrangement joins TRBV5-6 to TRBJ2-2, with D perhaps TRBD2 (7 bases). The germline V gene encodes CDR1 SGHDT and CDR2 YYEEEE. V shed 0 bases and J shed 4 bases, with 16 bases lying between them. This CDR3 spans 17 amino acids. The CDR3 protein is CASSLAPGGGRTGELFF. The CDR3 region has the DNA TGTGCCAGCAGCTTGGCCCCCGGCGGGGGCCGCACCGGGGAGCTGTTTTTT. Full variable domain (remainder filled in from reference TRBV5-6 and TRBJ2-2): DAGVTQSPTHLIKTRGQQVTLRCSPKSGHDTVSWYQQALGQGPQFIFQYYEEEERQRGNFPDRFSGHQFPNYSSELNVNALLLGDSALYLCASSLAPGGGRTGELFFGEGSRLTVL.